This TCR beta chain is drawn from a study of T cells in Graves' hyperthyroidism and ophthalmopathy. Whole-study results and caveats: Clonotypes that were expanded in thyroid above 0.001 mostly appeared in blood too.

Graves' hyperthyroidism qualified as stable when ophthalmopathy did not progress within 18 months. Source material for PBMCs was less than 12 ml fresh peripheral blood. In its sample, this clonotype was seen many times. Its antigen is as yet unknown. Trimming left V 3 bases short and J 4 bases short, with 6 bases between. The CDR3 runs to 12 residues. The source material, RNA transcripts, was used to amplify TCR beta CDR3 regions. The primer set for the first-round RT-PCR of the TCR CDR3 was HTBI. TCRdb reprocessed the multiplex PCR reads via MiXCR and lists one record per CDR3 protein. There are 400,000 to 500,000 distinct CDR3 sequences in the sample; about 15% occur only once, and about a sixth lies in the top ten.

The chain carries TRBV12-3 or TRBV12-4 and TRBJ2-5; D unresolved. Sequenced input: blood. The source is a woman aged 18-29 years with Graves' hyperthyroidism. In DNA, the CDR3 is TGTGCCAGCAGTTTTTTGGTAGAGACCCAGTACTTC. Amino acid sequence: CASSFLVETQYF.